These T cell receptor beta chains were read from a single sample in a study of CD8+ T cells in alopecia areata. TCRdb keeps only in-frame clones here, not all; method: immunoSEQ multiplex PCR. The sample records 150,000 to 200,000 clones, roughly 66% being singletons. Sample: CD4+ T cells sorted from blood, taken at week 24, from a patient treated with tofacitinib. Source of these receptors: a human donor with alopecia areata. CDR3s include the opening cysteine and the closing phenylalanine or tryptophan. The D gene is left open where the match is weak. A clone size is listed for some rows: how often the clone was seen (once, few, many), or a class if it is expanded.

TRBJ1-2 many . TRBV11-2 CASSPTTGAGYTF TGTGCCAGCAGCCCTACGACGGGAGCAGGCTACACCTTC
TRBJ2-5 few TRBD1 TRBV29-1 CSGRQGGETQYF TGCAGCGGACGACAGGGGGGGGAGACCCAGTACTTC
TRBJ2-2 many . TRBV6-5 CASRPDGTGELFF TGTGCCAGCAGACCGGACGGTACCGGGGAGCTGTTTTTT
TRBJ2-5 once . TRBV30 CAWSAAGETQYF TGTGCCTGGAGTGCCGCCGGGGAGACCCAGTACTTC
TRBJ1-2 . . TRBV5-6 CASSLQYGGYTF TGTGCCAGCAGCCTCCAATATGGGGGCTACACCTTC
TRBJ2-3 . . TRBV7-2 CASSSTREDTQYF TGTGCCAGCAGCTCGACCCGAGAGGATACGCAGTATTTT
TRBJ2-1 few TRBD1 TRBV14 CASSSSQGVASEQFF TGTGCCAGCAGCTCATCTCAGGGGGTAGCCAGTGAGCAGTTCTTC
TRBJ2-2 few TRBD2 TRBV9 CASSVGHGGVTGELFF TGTGCCAGCAGCGTAGGACACGGGGGGGTCACCGGGGAGCTGTTTTTT
TRBJ2-3 . . TRBV7-2 CASSLVVPRTDTQYF TGTGCCAGCAGCTTAGTGGTGCCGCGCACAGATACGCAGTATTTT
TRBJ1-2 . . TRBV6-1 CASTEEPTSYGYTF TGTGCCAGCACCGAGGAGCCCACAAGCTATGGCTACACCTTC
TRBJ2-5 few . TRBV18 CASSPRRDIQETQYF TGTGCCAGCTCACCACGCCGTGATATCCAAGAGACCCAGTACTTC
TRBJ2-7 . . TRBV27 CASSHSGGWPYEQYF TGTGCCAGCAGTCATAGTGGGGGATGGCCCTACGAGCAGTACTTC
TRBJ1-4 . . TRBV25-1 CASSDQGAISEKLFF TGTGCCAGCAGTGATCAAGGGGCAATCAGTGAAAAACTGTTTTTT
TRBJ1-6 . TRBD1 TRBV30 CAWSPGQTFIHF TGTGCCTGGAGCCCGGGACAGACTTTTATCCACTTT
TRBJ2-2 many TRBD2 TRBV19 CASSIEAGGTGELFF TGTGCCAGTAGTATAGAAGCGGGGGGTACCGGGGAGCTGTTTTTT
TRBJ1-1 . . TRBV30 CAWSDGRDTEAFF TGTGCCTGGAGTGACGGCAGGGACACTGAAGCTTTCTTT
TRBJ1-5 . TRBD1 TRBV23-1 CASEGTDSNQPQHF TGCGCCAGCGAAGGGACAGATAGCAATCAGCCCCAGCATTTT
TRBJ2-1 . . TRBV27 CASSLGVAPSSYNEQFF TGTGCCAGCAGTTTAGGGGTAGCCCCGAGCTCCTACAATGAGCAGTTCTTC